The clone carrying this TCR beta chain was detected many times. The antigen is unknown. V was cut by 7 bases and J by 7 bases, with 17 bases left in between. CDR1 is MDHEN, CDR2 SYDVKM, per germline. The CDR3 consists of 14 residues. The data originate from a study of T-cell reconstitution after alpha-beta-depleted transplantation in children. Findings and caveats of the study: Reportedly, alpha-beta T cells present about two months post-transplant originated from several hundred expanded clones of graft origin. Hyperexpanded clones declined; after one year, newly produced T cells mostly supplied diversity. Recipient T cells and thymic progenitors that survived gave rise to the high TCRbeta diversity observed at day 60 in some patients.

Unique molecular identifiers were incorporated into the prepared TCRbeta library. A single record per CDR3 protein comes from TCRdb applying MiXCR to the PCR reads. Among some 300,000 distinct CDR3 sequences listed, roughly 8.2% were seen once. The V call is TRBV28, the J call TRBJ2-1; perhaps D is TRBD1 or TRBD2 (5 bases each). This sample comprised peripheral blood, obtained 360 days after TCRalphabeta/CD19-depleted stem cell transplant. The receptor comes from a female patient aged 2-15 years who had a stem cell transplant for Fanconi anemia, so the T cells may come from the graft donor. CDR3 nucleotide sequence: TGTGCCAGCAATGGGGGAGTAGGGCTGAATGAGCAGTTCTTC. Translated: CASNGGVGLNEQFF.